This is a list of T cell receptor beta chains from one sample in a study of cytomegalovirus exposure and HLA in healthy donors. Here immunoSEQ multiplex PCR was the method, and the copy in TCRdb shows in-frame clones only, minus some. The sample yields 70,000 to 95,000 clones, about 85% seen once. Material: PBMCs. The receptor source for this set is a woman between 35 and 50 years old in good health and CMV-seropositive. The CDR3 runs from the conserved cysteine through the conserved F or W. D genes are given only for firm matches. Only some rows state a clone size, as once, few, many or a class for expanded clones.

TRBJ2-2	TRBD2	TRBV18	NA	TGTGCCAGCTCACCACCGGGAGGGCGAAGCACCGGGGAGCTGTTTTTT	CASSPPGGRSTGELFF
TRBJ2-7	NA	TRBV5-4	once	TGTGCCAGCAGCTCGGGACAAGGAGAGAACGAGCAGTACTTC	CASSSGQGENEQYF
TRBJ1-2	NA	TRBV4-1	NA	TGCGCCAGCAGCCAAGAATGGGAGGGAACCTATGGCTACACCTTC	CASSQEWEGTYGYTF
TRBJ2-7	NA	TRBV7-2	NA	TGTGCCAGCAGCTCCTTCCCAGGGAACGAGCAGTACTTC	CASSSFPGNEQYF
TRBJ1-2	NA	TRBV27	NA	TGTGCCAGCTTCCGAGCGACCTATGGCTACACCTTC	CASFRATYGYTF
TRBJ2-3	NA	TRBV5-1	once	TGCGCCAGCAGCTTGGAAATTGCAGGAACAGATACGCAGTATTTT	CASSLEIAGTDTQYF
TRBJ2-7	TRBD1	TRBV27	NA	TGTGCCAGCAGGGGTGTTGGTCAGGACAGGAAAATTTTATCGGCCGAGCAGTACTTC	CASRGVGQDRKILSAEQYF
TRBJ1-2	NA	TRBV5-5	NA	TGTGCCAGCAGCGTATCACCTCAGGGCTACACCTTC	CASSVSPQGYTF
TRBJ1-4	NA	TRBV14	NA	TGTGCCAGCAGCCTCCCGGGAGGGGTTGAAAAACTGTTTTTT	CASSLPGGVEKLFF
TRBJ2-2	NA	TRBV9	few	TGTGCCAGCAGCGTAGGTAGCACCGGGGAGCTGTTTTTT	CASSVGSTGELFF
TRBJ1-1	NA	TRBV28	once	TGTGCCAGCAGTCACCGGAGGGGGGGCACTGAAGCTTTCTTT	CASSHRRGGTEAFF
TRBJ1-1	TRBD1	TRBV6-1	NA	TGTGCCAGCACCCGAAGCAGGGGGCCGGGAACTGAAGCTTTCTTT	CASTRSRGPGTEAFF
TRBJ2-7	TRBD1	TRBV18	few	TGTGCCAGCTCACCAAAAACAGGGGGAAGGAACGAGCAGTACTTC	CASSPKTGGRNEQYF
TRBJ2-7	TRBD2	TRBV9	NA	TGTGCCAGCAGCGTAGATGGAACTAGCGACGAGCAGTACTTC	CASSVDGTSDEQYF
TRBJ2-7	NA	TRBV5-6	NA	TGTGCCAGCAGCCCCGTGGGAGGTTTCGACGAGCAGTACTTC	CASSPVGGFDEQYF
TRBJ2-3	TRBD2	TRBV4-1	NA	TGCGCCAGCAGCCAAGAAAAGATGGCGGGAGACACAGATACGCAGTATTTT	CASSQEKMAGDTDTQYF
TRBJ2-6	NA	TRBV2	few	TGTGCCAGCACCCGAGTTTCGAATGGGGCCAACGTCCTGACTTTC	CASTRVSNGANVLTF
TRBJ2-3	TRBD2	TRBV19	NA	TGTGCCAGTAGTATAGCCCTCGTAGCGGGAGGGATAACAGATACGCAGTATTTT	CASSIALVAGGITDTQYF
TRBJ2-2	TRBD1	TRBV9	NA	TGTGCCAGCAGCCCGTGGGACAGCGACACCGGGGAGCTGTTTTTT	CASSPWDSDTGELFF
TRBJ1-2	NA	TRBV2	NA	TGTGCCAGCAGTGAAGCCCACGGGACTGGGTATGGCTACACCTTC	CASSEAHGTGYGYTF
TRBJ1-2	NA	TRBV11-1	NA	TGTGCCAGCAGCTCCAACGTCCAGAATCATGGCTACACCTTC	CASSSNVQNHGYTF
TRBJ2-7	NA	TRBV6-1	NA	TGTGCCAGCGGCCCCTTAAGCTCCTACGAGCAGTACTTC	CASGPLSSYEQYF
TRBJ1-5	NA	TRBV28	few	TGTGCCAGCAGTTTAATACAGGGTAGCAATCAGCCCCAGCATTTT	CASSLIQGSNQPQHF
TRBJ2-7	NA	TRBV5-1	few	TGCGCCAGCAGCTCAGGGGTATGGGCGGGAGATTACGAGCAGTACTTC	CASSSGVWAGDYEQYF
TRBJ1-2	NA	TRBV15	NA	TGTGCCACCAGCAGACCCGGGACACACTATGGCTACACCTTC	CATSRPGTHYGYTF
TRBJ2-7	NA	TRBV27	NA	TGTGCCAGCAGCGCCGGGACAATAAACGAGCAGTACTTC	CASSAGTINEQYF
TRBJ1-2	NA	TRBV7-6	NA	TGTGCCAGCAGCCCCCAGGGCAGCGGGATTCGGTATGGCTACACCTTC	CASSPQGSGIRYGYTF
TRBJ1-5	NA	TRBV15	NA	TGTGCCACCAGCACCTTAGGGGATCAGCCCCAGCATTTT	CATSTLGDQPQHF
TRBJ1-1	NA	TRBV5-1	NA	TGCGCCAGCAGCTCCGCGGGGACTGAAGCTTTCTTT	CASSSAGTEAFF
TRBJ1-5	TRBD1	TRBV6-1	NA	TGTGCCAGCAGGGAGACAGGGGCGCCCAATCAGCCCCAGCATTTT	CASRETGAPNQPQHF
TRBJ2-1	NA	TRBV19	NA	TGTGCCAGTAGTATTAACGGGATCACCTACAATGAGCAGTTCTTC	CASSINGITYNEQFF
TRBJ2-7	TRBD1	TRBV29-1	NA	TGCAGCGTTGGATCAGGGGGAGACTACGAGCAGTACTTC	CSVGSGGDYEQYF
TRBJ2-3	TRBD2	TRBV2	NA	TGTGCCAGCAGTCTAGCGGGGGACCTCACAGATACGCAGTATTTT	CASSLAGDLTDTQYF
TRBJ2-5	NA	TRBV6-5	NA	TGTGCCAGCAGTTACGGGGGCAGCCCCCAAGAGACCCAGTACTTC	CASSYGGSPQETQYF
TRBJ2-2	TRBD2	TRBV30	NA	TGTGCCTGGAGGACCGGGAGGGTCGCTAACACCGGGGAGCTGTTTTTT	CAWRTGRVANTGELFF
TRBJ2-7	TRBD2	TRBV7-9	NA	TGTGCCAGCAGCTTAGTGGCACTAGCGGGACTCGAGCAGTACTTC	CASSLVALAGLEQYF
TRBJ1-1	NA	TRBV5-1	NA	TGCGCCAGCAGCTTGGCCAGTTCCAACACTGAAGCTTTCTTT	CASSLASSNTEAFF
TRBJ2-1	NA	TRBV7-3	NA	TGTGCCAGCAGCTCGTTCGGGGGAGACAATGAGCAGTTCTTC	CASSSFGGDNEQFF